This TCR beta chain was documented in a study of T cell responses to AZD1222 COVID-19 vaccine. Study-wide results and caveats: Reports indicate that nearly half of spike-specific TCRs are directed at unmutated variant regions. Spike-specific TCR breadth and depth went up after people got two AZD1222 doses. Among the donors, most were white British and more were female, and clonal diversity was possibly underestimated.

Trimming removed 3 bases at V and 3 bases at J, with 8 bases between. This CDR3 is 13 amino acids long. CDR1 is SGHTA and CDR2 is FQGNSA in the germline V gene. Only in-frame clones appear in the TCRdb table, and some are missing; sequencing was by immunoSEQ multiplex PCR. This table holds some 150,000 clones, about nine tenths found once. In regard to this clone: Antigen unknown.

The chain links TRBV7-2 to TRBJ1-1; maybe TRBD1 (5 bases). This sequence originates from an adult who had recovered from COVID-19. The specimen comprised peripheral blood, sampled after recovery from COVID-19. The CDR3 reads CASSFLRDTEAFF. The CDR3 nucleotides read TGTGCCAGCAGCTTTCTCAGGGACACTGAAGCTTTCTTT. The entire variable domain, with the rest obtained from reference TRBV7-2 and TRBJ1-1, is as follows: GAGVSQSPSNKVTEKGKDVELRCDPISGHTALYWYRQSLGQGLEFLIYFQGNSAPDKSGLPSDRFSAERTGGSVSTLTIQRTQQEDSAVYLCASSFLRDTEAFFGQGTRLTVV.